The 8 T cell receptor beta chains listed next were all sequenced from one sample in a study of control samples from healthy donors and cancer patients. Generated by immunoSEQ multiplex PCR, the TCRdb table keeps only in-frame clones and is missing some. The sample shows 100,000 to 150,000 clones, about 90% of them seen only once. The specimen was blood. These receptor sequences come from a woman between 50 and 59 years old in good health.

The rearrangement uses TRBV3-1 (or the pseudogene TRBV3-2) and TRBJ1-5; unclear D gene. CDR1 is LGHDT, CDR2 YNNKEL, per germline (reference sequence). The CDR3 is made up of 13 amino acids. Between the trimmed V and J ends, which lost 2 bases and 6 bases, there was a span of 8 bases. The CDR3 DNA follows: TGTGCCAGCAGCCAATTGCCTTCTCAGCCCCAGCATTTT. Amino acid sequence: CASSQLPSQPQHF.

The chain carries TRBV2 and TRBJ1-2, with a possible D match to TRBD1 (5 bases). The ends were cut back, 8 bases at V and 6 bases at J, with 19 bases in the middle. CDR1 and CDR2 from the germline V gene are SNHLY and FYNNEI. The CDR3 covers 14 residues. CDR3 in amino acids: CASRPPGAGHGYTF. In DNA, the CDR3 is TGTGCCAGCCGACCCCCTGGGGCGGGCCATGGCTACACCTTC. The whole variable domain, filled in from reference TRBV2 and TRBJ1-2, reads EPEVTQTPSHQVTQMGQEVILRCVPISNHLYFYWYRQILGQKVEFLVSFYNNEISEKSEIFDDQFSVERPDGSNFTLKIRSTKLEDSAMYFCASRPPGAGHGYTFGSGTRLTVV.

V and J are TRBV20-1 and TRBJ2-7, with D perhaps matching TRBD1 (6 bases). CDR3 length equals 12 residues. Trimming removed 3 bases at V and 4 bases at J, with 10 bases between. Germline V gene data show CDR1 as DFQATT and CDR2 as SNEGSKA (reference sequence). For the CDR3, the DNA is TGCAGTGCTAGTACAGGGTTATACGAGCAGTACTTC. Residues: CSASTGLYEQYF.

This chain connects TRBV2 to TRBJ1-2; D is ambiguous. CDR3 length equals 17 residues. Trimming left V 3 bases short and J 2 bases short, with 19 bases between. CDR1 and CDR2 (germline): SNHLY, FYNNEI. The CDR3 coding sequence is TGTGCCAGCAGTGATATTCCTCAAGGATTCAGGAACTATGGCTACACCTTC. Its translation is CASSDIPQGFRNYGYTF.

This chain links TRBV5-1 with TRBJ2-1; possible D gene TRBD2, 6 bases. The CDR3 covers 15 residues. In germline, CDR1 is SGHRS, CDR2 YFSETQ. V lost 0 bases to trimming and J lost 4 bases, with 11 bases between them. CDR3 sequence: CASSLVAGMYNEQFF. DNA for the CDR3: TGCGCCAGCAGCTTGGTTGCGGGGATGTACAATGAGCAGTTCTTC.

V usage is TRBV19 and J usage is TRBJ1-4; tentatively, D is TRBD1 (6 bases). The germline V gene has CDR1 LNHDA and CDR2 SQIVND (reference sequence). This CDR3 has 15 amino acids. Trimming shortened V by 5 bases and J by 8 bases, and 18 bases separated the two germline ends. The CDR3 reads CASSVWTAGGEKLFF. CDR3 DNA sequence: TGTGCCAGTAGTGTCTGGACAGCCGGGGGAGAAAAACTGTTTTTT.

The CDR3 region has the DNA TGTGCCAGCAGCCAAAACTTTGACAGAAATAACTATGGCTACACCTTC. This codes for CASSQNFDRNNYGYTF. This chain links TRBV9 with TRBJ1-2, with a weak D call TRBD1 (5 bases). The V end was cut by 4 bases, the J end by 1 base, with 17 bases between. CDR3 size: 16 residues. CDR1 SGDLS and CDR2 YYNGEE come from the germline V gene.

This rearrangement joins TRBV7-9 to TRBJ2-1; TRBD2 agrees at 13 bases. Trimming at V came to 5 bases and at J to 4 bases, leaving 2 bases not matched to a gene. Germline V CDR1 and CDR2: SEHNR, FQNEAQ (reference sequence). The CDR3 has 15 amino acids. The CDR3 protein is CASSTGLAGYNEQFF. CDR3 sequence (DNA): TGTGCCAGCAGCACGGGACTAGCGGGGTACAATGAGCAGTTCTTC.